This entry describes one T cell receptor beta chain. Generated by immunoSEQ multiplex PCR, the TCRdb table keeps only in-frame clones and is missing some. This sample carries around 84,000 clones, about 90% of them seen once, and the ten largest clones take 9.5% to 12%. CDR1 is SGDLS and CDR2 is YYNGEE in the germline V gene. CDR3 length equals 16 residues. V lost 4 bases, J lost 11 bases, and 18 bases stayed unmatched. This record belongs to a study of OX40 agonist ivuxolimab in advanced cancers. The sequencing used CD4+ or CD8+ T cells sorted from blood, collected in a trial of the OX40 agonist ivuxolimab. This receptor was identified in an adult with an advanced solid tumor such as melanoma, head and neck, liver or kidney cancer. The chain recombines TRBV9 with TRBJ2-7; TRBD1 matches 10 bases. The CDR3 reads CASSPPSGTGAYEKYF. CDR3 nucleotides: TGTGCCAGCAGCCCTCCCTCCGGGACAGGGGCCTACGAAAAGTACTTC. The complete variable domain, with remaining parts taken from reference TRBV9 and TRBJ2-7, reads DSGVTQTPKHLITATGQRVTLRCSPRSGDLSVYWYQQSLDQGLQFLIQYYNGEERAKGNILERFSAQQFPDLHSELNLSSLELGDSALYFCASSPPSGTGAYEKYFGPGTRLTVT.